Included here is one T cell receptor (beta chain) sequence, with context. Its antigen is not identified. This entry comes from a study of beta chain features in type 1 diabetes. Study information: The examined sorted cells totaled some 99 million across samples. Notes on the study in general: All four CD4+ subsets from Type 1 diabetes patients carried moderately but significantly shorter TCRB CDR3s. A definitive answer on HLA type influencing TCRB rearrangement was not reached here.

In germline, CDR1 is MDHEN, CDR2 SYDVKM. V was shortened by 5 bases and J by 3 bases, with 14 bases between the two germline ends. CDR3 size: 15 residues. CD45RO/CCR7/CD25/CD127/CD95/CD27 sorting isolated CD4+ naive, central memory, regulatory and stem cell-like memory cells. All of the sorted populations showed purity greater than 95%. The authors reverse transcribed all of the isolated RNA, so sequencing captured expressed TCRB transcripts. Clones were sequenced by immunoSEQ multiplex PCR, and TCRdb holds only the in-frame ones, with some missing. The sample contains 500,000 to 850,000 clones, roughly an eighth of which appear only once.

This receptor was obtained from a young man with type 1 diabetes. Sequenced material: naive CD4+ T cells from blood. J is TRBJ2-4 and V is TRBV28, with unresolved D. CDR3 bases: TGTGCCAGCAGTCGGGCCCGGCGAGGCAAAAACATTCAGTACTTC. Amino acids: CASSRARRGKNIQYF.